A single sample is the source of the 8 T cell receptor beta chains below, sequenced in a study of T cells in Graves' hyperthyroidism and ophthalmopathy. TCR beta CDR3 regions were amplified from RNA transcripts. The HTBI set primed first-round TCR CDR3 RT-PCR. A single record per CDR3 protein comes from TCRdb applying MiXCR to the multiplex PCR reads. The sample has about 300,000 distinct CDR3 sequences, under 30% seen once. Input material: blood. These receptor sequences come from a man aged 35 to 55 with Graves' hyperthyroidism that later progressed to Graves' ophthalmopathy.

This clonotype was recorded many times. The chain is built from TRBV6-1 and TRBJ1-5; D is possibly TRBD1 (5 bases). This CDR3 region has 15 residues. CDR1 MNHNS and CDR2 SASEGT come from the germline V gene. V was trimmed by 5 bases and J by 10 bases, leaving 21 bases between them. In DNA form, the CDR3 reads TGTGCCAGCAGTCCACTGGGGGGGGACGCCGGACCCCAGCATTTT. This codes for CASSPLGGDAGPQHF.

The chain links TRBV14 to TRBJ1-2, with D tentatively TRBD1 (6 bases). The CDR3 sequence is 13 residues long. The germline gives CDR1 SGHDN, CDR2 FVKESK. V lost 0 bases and J lost 8, with 10 bases in between. CDR3 amino acids: CASSQEDRIGYTF. The CDR3 DNA reads as TGTGCCAGCAGCCAAGAGGACAGAATAGGCTACACCTTC.

This clonotype was seen ten or more times. This sequence joins TRBV28 and TRBJ1-2; D not resolved. Germline V gene sequence: CDR1 MDHEN, CDR2 SYDVKM. The CDR3 is 16 amino acids. V lost 3 bases and J 7 bases, leaving 21 bases between the germline ends. CDR3 residues: CASSFNRLSAGGGYTF. As DNA, the CDR3 is TGTGCCAGCAGTTTCAACAGACTCTCAGCGGGTGGTGGCTACACCTTC.

This clonotype came up many times. V is TRBV11-1 and J is TRBJ2-7; TRBD2 is a possible D gene (7 bases). Per the germline V gene, CDR1 is SGHAT and CDR2 is FQDESV (reference sequence). V lost 5 bases and J 1 base, leaving 21 bases between the germline ends. The CDR3 runs 17 residues. In DNA form, the CDR3 reads TGTGCCAGCAGCCAAGCGGGACATGGCCACGTTTCCTACGAGCAGTACTTC. This codes for CASSQAGHGHVSYEQYF.

This clonotype was counted at least ten times. The chain has TRBV6-5 and TRBJ2-5, with D possibly TRBD2 on 6 matching bases. The V gene lost 6 bases and the J gene lost 3 bases, with 11 bases spanning the gap. The CDR3 extends over 13 amino acids. The germline CDR1 and CDR2 sequences are MNHEY and SVGAGI. The CDR3 region is CASSRLGKETQYF. The CDR3 DNA sequence: TGTGCCAGCAGCCGACTAGGCAAAGAGACCCAGTACTTC.

This clonotype was counted at least ten times. The genes are TRBV2 and TRBJ1-2; D gene uncertain. Deletions cut 3 bases from V and 4 bases from J, with 9 bases between. The germline V gene encodes CDR1 SNHLY and CDR2 FYNNEI. The CDR3 is made up of 13 amino acids. The chain's CDR3 is CASSDGPLYGYTF. CDR3 nucleotide sequence: TGTGCCAGCAGTGATGGACCGCTCTATGGCTACACCTTC.

This clonotype was counted at least ten times. The genes are TRBV19 and TRBJ1-5, with 8 bases lining up with TRBD1. Trimming removed 5 bases from V and 2 bases from J; junction bases left unmatched: 5. Per germline, CDR1 LNHDA and CDR2 SQIVND (reference sequence). CDR3 length: 15 residues. The CDR3 sequence is CASSLEDRGNQPQHF. The CDR3 bases are TGTGCCAGTAGTTTGGAGGACAGGGGCAATCAGCCCCAGCATTTT.

This clonotype has only one observation. The rearrangement uses TRBV15 and TRBJ2-7; D might be TRBD1 or TRBD2, each matching 5 bases. Germline V CDR1 and CDR2: LNHNV, YYDKDF (reference sequence). V was trimmed by 0 bases and J by 3 bases, leaving 12 bases between them. This CDR3 spans 15 amino acids. The CDR3 nucleotides are TGTGCCACCAGCAGAGATTCACCAGGGAGCTACGAGCAGTACTTC. Amino acids: CATSRDSPGSYEQYF.